This T cell receptor (beta chain) derives from a study of shared clonotypes between healthy human individuals. CD8 cells regarded as naive lacked CD45RO, were positively chosen for CCR7, and omitted terminally differentiated effector memory CD45RA+ cells. This CDR3 has 14 residues. CDR1 is MNHNY, CDR2 SVGAGI, per germline (reference sequence). V was cut by 6 bases and J by 3 bases, with 15 bases left in between. Using immunoSEQ multiplex PCR, the repertoire was profiled, and TCRdb retains in-frame clones only, with some absent. The sample includes about 2.1 million clones, around 93% seen only once; the top ten take 1.5% to 2%.

Material: naive CD8+ T cells from PBMCs. The rearrangement joins TRBV6-6 to TRBJ2-7; D may be TRBD2 (6 bases). This TCR derives from a man between 18 and 35 years old in good health. Some clones in this sample may be carry-over from other donors' samples. In nucleotides, the CDR3 is TGTGCCAGCAGGCCCCGACTAGTCATCTACGAGCAGTACTTC. As protein: CASRPRLVIYEQYF.